The entry that follows covers one T cell receptor (beta chain) sequence. These data originate in a study of blood T cell repertoires in COVID-19. The assay was immunoSEQ multiplex PCR, and TCRdb's table has in-frame clones only and misses some. The table lists 80,000 to 100,000 clones, about 90% of them singletons. CDR3 length: 14 amino acids. Losses at the gene ends were 6 bases for V and 2 bases for J; bases not matched to a gene: 2. From germline, CDR1 is MDHEN and CDR2 SYDVKM. The chain couples TRBV28 to TRBJ2-2, with 8 positions matching TRBD2. The sequencing sample was made of peripheral blood. The clonotype was recovered from a human donor in a cohort sampled during active COVID-19. The CDR3 DNA reads TGTGCCAGCAGAATAGCGGGAAACACCGGGGAGCTGTTTTTT. Translating gives CASRIAGNTGELFF.